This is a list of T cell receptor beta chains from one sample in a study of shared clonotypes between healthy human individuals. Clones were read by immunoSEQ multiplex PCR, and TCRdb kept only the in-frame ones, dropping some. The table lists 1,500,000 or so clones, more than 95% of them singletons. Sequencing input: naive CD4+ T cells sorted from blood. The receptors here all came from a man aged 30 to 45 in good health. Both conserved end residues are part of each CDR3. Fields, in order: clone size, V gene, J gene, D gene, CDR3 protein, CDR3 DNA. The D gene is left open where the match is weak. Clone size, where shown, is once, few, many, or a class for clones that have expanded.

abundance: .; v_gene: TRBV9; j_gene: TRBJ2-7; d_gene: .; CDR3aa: CASSVPGGISHYEQYF; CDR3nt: TGTGCCAGCAGCGTACCTGGGGGGATTTCTCACTACGAGCAGTACTTC
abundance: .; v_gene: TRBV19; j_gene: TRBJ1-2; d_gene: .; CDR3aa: CASSIAGGGYTF; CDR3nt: TGTGCCAGTAGTATAGCCGGGGGTGGCTACACCTTC
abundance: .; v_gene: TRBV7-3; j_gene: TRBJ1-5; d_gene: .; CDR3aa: CASSLTYNQPQHF; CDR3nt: TGTGCCAGCAGCTTAACATATAATCAGCCCCAGCATTTT
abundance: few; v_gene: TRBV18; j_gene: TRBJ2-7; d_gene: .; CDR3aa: CASSPLHGQEQYF; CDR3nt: TGTGCCAGCTCACCCCTACACGGACAGGAGCAGTACTTC
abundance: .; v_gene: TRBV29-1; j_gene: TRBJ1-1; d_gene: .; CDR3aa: CSVVSRGNTEAFF; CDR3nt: TGCAGCGTTGTCAGCAGGGGGAACACTGAAGCTTTCTTT
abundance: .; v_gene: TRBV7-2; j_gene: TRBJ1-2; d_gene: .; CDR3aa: CASSLGHFNYGYTF; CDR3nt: TGTGCCAGCAGCTTAGGACATTTTAACTATGGCTACACCTTC
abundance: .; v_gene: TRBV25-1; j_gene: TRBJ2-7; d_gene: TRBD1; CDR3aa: CASKQETGGGSYEQYF; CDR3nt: TGTGCCAGCAAACAAGAGACAGGGGGCGGCTCCTACGAGCAGTACTTC
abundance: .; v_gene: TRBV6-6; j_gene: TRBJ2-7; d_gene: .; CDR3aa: CASRAPGHSYEQYF; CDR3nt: TGTGCCAGCAGAGCACCGGGACACTCCTACGAGCAGTACTTC
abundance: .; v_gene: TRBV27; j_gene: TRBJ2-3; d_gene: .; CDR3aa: CASSTGLDTQYF; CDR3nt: TGTGCCAGCAGTACCGGGTTGGATACGCAGTATTTT
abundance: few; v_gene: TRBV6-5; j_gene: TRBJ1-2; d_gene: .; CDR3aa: CASTTFAGNRGYTF; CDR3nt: TGTGCCAGCACTACTTTTGCAGGGAATCGTGGCTACACCTTC